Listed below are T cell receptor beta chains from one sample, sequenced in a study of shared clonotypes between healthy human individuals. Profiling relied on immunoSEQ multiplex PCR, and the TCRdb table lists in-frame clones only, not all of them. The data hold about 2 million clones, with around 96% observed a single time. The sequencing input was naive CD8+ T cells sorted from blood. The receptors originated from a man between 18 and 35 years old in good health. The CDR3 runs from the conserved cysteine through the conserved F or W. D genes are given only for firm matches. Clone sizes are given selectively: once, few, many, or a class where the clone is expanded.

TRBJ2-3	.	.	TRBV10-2	CASSDADTQYF	TGCGCCAGCAGTGATGCAGATACGCAGTATTTT
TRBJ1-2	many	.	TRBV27	CASSLSGSQGYTF	TGTGCCAGCAGTTTATCAGGGAGTCAGGGCTACACCTTC
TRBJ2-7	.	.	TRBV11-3	CASFTGPYLYEQYF	TGTGCCAGCTTTACAGGCCCTTACCTCTACGAGCAGTACTTC
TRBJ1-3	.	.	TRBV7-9	CASSLGAAVGNTIYF	TGTGCCAGCAGCTTAGGGGCAGCGGTAGGAAACACCATATATTTT
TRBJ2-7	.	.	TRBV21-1	CASSKDRTGESYEQYF	TGTGCCAGCAGCAAAGACCGGACAGGGGAATCGTACGAGCAGTACTTC
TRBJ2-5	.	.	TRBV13	CASSPPRGEHQETQYF	TGTGCCAGCAGCCCCCCCAGGGGCGAACACCAAGAGACCCAGTACTTC
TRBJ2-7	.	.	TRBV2	CASRDRVDEQYF	TGTGCCAGCAGGGACAGAGTAGACGAGCAGTACTTC
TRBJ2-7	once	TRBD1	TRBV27	CASGELAGTGFYEQYF	TGTGCCAGCGGAGAGTTGGCCGGGACAGGGTTCTACGAGCAGTACTTC
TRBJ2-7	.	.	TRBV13	CASSLEGESSYEQYF	TGTGCCAGCAGCTTAGAGGGCGAGAGCTCCTACGAGCAGTACTTC
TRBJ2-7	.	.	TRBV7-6	CASSLKGAYEQYF	TGTGCCAGCAGCTTAAAGGGGGCCTACGAGCAGTACTTC
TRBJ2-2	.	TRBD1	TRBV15	CATSSTPGQGTGELFF	TGTGCCACCAGCAGTACCCCGGGACAGGGTACCGGGGAGCTGTTTTTT